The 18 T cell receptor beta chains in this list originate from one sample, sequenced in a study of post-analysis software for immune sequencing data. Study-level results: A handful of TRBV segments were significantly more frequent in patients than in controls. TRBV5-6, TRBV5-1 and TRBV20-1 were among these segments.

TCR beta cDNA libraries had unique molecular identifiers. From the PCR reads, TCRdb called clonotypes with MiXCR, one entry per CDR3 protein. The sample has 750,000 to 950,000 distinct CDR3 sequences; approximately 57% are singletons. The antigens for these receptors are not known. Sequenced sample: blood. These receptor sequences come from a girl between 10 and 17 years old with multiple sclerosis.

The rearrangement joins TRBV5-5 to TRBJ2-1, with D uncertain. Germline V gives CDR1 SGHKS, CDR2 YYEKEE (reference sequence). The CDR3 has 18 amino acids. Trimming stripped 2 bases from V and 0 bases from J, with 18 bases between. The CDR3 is CASSFRWDTLSSYNEQFF. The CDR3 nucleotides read TGTGCCAGCAGCTTTCGATGGGATACGTTAAGCTCCTACAATGAGCAGTTCTTC.

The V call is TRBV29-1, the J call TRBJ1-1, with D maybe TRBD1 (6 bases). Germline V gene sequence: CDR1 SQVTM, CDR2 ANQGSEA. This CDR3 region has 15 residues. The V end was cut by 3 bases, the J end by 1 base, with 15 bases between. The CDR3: CSVEGRGGGNTEAFF. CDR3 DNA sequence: TGCAGCGTTGAGGGCAGGGGAGGGGGGAACACTGAAGCTTTCTTT.

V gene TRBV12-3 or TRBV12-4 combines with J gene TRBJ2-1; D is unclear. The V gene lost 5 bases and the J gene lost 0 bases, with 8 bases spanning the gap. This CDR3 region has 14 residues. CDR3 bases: TGTGCCAGCAGTGTCCATTTCTCCTACAATGAGCAGTTCTTC. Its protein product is CASSVHFSYNEQFF.

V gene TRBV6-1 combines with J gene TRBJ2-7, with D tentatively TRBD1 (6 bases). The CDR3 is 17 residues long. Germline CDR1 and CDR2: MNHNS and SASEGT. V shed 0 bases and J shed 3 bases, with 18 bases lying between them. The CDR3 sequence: CASSEALTGKLYYEQYF. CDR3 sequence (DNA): TGTGCCAGCAGTGAAGCGCTGACAGGCAAGCTCTACTACGAGCAGTACTTC.

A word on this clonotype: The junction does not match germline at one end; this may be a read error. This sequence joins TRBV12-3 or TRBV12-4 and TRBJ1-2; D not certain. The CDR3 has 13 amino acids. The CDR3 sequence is CANSLSEDYGYTF. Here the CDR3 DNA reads TGTGCCAACAGTTTATCGGAAGACTATGGCTACACCTTC.

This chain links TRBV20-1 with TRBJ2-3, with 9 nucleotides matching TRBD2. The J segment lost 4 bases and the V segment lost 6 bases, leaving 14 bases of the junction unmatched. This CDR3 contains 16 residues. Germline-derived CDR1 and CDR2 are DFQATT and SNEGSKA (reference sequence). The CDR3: CSAKSVAGEVADTQYF. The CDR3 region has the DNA TGCAGTGCCAAAAGTGTAGCGGGAGAGGTGGCAGATACGCAGTATTTT.

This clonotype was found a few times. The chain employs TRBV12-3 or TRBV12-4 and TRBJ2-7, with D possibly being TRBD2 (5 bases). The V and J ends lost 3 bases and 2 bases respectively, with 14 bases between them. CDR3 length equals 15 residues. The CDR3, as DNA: TGTGCCAGCAGTTTGGGAGTCCTCCCAACCTACGAGCAGTACTTC. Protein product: CASSLGVLPTYEQYF.

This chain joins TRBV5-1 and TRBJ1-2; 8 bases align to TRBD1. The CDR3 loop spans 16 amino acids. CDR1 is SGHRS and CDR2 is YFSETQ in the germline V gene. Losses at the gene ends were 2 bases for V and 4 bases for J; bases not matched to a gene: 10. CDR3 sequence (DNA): TGCGCCAGCAGCTTCAGGCCTCGACAGGGGAGCTATGGCTACACCTTC. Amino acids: CASSFRPRQGSYGYTF.

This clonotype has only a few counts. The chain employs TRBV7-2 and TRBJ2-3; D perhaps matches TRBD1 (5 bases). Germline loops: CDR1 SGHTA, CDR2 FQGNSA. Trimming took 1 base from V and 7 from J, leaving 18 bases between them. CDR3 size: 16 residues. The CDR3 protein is CASSLGTGFGRNTQYF. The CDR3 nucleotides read TGTGCCAGCAGCTTAGGTACAGGATTCGGTCGGAATACGCAGTATTTT.

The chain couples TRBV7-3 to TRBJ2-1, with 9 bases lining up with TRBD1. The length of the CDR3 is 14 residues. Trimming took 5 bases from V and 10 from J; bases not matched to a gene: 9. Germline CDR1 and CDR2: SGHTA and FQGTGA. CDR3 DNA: TGTGCCAGCAGCCGGGACAGGGTGGCGGGGGAGCAGTTCTTC. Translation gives CASSRDRVAGEQFF.

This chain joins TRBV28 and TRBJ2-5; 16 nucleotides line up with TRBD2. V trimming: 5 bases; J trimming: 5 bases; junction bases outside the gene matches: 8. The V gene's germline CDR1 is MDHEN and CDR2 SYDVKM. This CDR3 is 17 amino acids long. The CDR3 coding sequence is TGTGCCAGCAGTACCGGGACTAGCGGGAGGGAGGGGGAGACCCAGTACTTC. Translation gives CASSTGTSGREGETQYF.

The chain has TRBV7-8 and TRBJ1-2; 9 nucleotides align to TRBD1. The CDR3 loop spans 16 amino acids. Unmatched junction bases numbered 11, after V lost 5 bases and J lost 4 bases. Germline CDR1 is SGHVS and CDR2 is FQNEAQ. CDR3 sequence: CASSARDREEGYGYTF. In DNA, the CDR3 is TGTGCCAGCAGCGCTCGGGACAGGGAGGAGGGCTATGGCTACACCTTC.

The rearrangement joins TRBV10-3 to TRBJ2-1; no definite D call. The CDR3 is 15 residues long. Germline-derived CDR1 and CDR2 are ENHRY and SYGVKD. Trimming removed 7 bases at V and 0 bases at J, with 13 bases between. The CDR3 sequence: CAINPDNYSYNEQFF. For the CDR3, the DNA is TGTGCCATCAACCCAGACAATTACTCCTACAATGAGCAGTTCTTC.

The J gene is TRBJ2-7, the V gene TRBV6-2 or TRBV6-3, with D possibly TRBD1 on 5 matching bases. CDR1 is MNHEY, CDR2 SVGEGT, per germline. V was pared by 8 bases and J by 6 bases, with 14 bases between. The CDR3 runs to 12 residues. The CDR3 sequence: CASWGNLFEQYF. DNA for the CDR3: TGTGCCAGCTGGGGCAACCTTTTCGAGCAGTACTTC.

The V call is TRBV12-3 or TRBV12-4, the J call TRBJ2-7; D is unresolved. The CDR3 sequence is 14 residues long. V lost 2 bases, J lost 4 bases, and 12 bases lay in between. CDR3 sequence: CASSLRQVRYEQYF. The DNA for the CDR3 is TGTGCCAGCAGTTTAAGGCAGGTTAGATACGAGCAGTACTTC.

The CDR3 region is CASSVGQLNQPQHF. CDR3 DNA: TGTGCCAGCAGCGTAGGGCAGCTAAATCAGCCCCAGCATTTT. This rearrangement joins TRBV9 to TRBJ1-5; D is undetermined. Trimming stripped 0 bases from V and 4 bases from J, with 8 bases between. This CDR3 contains 14 residues. Per the germline V gene, CDR1 is SGDLS and CDR2 is YYNGEE.

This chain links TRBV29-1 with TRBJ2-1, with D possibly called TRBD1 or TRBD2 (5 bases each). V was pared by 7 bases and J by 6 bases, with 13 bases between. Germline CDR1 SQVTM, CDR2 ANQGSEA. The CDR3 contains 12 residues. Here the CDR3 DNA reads TGCAGCGCGCAGGGACCGTCCAATGAGCAGTTCTTC. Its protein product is CSAQGPSNEQFF.

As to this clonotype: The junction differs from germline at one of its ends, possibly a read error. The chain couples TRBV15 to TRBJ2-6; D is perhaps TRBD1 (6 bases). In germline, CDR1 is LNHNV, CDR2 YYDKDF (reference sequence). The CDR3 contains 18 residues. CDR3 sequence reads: CATSRATGHSSGANVPTF. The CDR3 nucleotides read TGTGCCACCAGCAGAGCAACGGGACATAGCTCTGGGGCCAACGTCCCGACTTTC.